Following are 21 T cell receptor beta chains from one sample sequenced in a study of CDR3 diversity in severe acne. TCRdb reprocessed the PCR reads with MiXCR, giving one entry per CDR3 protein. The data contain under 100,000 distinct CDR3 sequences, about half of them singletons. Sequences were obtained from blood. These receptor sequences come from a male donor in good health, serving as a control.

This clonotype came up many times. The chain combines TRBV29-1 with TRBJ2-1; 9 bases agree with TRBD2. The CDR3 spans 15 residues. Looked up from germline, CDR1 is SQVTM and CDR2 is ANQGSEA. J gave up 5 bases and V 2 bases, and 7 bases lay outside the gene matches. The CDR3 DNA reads TGCAGCGTTGAATACGGGACTAGCCCTAACAATGAGCAGTTCTTC. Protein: CSVEYGTSPNNEQFF.

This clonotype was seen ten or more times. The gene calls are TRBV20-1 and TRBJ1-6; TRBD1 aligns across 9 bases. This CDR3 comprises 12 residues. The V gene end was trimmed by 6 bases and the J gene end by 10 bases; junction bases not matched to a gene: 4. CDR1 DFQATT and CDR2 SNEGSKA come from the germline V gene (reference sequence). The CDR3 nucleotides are TGCAGTGCAGGGACAGGGAACTCACCCCTCCACTTT. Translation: CSAGTGNSPLHF.

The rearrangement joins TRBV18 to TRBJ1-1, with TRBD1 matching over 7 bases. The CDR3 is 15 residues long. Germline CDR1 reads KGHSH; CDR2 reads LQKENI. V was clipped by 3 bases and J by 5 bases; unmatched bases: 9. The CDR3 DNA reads TGTGCCAGCTCACCCAGACAGGGCCTGGGGACTGAAGCTTTCTTT. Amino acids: CASSPRQGLGTEAFF.

Here the CDR3 DNA reads TGTGCCAGCAGTTACTTGCCGACAGGGGGTCGAAACACCATATATTTT. Residues: CASSYLPTGGRNTIYF. The chain is built from TRBV6-5 and TRBJ1-3; 9 nucleotides match TRBD1. The V segment lost 1 base and the J segment 5 bases; nucleotides outside the gene matches: 6. The CDR3 loop spans 16 amino acids. Looked up from germline, CDR1 is MNHEY and CDR2 is SVGAGI.

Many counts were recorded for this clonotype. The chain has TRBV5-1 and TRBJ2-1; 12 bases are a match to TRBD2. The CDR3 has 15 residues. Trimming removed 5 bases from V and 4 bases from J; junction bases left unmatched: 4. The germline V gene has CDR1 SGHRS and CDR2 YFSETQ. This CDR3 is CASSQTSGRYNEQFF. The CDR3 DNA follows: TGCGCCAGCAGTCAGACTAGCGGGAGATACAATGAGCAGTTCTTC.

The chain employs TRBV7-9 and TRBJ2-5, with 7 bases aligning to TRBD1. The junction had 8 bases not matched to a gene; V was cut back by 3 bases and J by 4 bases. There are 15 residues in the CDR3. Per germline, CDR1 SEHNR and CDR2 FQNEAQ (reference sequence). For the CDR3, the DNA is TGTGCCAGCAGCTTGGTTAGGGGGCAATCAGAGACCCAGTACTTC. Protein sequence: CASSLVRGQSETQYF.

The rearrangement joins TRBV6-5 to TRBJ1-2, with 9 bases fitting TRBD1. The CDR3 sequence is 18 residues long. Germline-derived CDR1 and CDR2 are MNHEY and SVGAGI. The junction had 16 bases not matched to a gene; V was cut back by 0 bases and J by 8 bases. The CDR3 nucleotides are TGTGCCAGCAGTTACTCACAGGGACAGGGTGGGGTTCCCTGGGGCTACACCTTC. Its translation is CASSYSQGQGGVPWGYTF.

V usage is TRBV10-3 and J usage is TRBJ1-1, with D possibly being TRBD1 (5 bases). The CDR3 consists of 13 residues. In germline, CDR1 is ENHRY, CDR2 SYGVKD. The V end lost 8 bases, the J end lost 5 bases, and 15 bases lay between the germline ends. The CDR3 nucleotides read TGTGCCATCCAAGAGGCAGGGCGAACTGAAGCTTTCTTT. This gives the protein CAIQEAGRTEAFF.

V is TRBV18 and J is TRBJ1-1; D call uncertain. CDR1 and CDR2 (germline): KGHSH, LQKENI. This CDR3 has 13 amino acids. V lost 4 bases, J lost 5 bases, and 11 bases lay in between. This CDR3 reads CASSQIGRTEAFF. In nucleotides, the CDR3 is TGTGCCAGCTCACAGATAGGTAGAACTGAAGCTTTCTTT.

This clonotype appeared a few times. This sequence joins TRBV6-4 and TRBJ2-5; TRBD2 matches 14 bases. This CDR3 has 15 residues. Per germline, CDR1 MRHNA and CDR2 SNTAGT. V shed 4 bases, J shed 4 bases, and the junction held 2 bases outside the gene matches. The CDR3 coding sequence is TGTGCCAGCAGTGTGACTAGCGGGGGGGCAGAGACCCAGTACTTC. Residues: CASSVTSGGAETQYF.

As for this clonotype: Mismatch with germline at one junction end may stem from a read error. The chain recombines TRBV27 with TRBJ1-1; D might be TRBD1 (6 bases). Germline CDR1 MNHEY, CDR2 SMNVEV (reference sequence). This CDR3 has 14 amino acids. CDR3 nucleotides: TGTGCTAGCAGTTTACCAGGGGCGCGGACTGAAGCTTCCTTT. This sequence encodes CASSLPGARTEASF.

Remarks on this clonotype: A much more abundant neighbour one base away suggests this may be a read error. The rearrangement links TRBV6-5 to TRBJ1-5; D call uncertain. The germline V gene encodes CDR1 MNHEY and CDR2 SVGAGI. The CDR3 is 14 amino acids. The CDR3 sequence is CASSYGGVNRPQHF. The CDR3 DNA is TGTGCCAGCAGTTATGGCGGAGTCAATCGGCCCCAGCATTTT.

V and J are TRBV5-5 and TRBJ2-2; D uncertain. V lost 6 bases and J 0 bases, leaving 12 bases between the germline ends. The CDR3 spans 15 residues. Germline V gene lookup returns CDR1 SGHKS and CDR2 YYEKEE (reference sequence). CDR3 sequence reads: CASNEGGTNTGELFF. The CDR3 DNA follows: TGTGCCAGCAATGAAGGCGGTACGAACACCGGGGAGCTGTTTTTT. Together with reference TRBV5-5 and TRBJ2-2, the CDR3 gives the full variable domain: DAGVTQSPTHLIKTRGQQVTLRCSPISGHKSVSWYQQVLGQGPQFIFQYYEKEERGRGNFPDRFSARQFPNYSSELNVNALLLGDSALYLCASNEGGTNTGELFFGEGSRLTVL.

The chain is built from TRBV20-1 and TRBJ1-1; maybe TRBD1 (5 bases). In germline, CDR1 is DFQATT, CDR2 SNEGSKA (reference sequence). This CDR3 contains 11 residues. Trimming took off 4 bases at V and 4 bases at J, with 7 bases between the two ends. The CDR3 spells CSATGGTEAFF. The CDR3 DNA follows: TGCAGTGCTACGGGGGGCACTGAAGCTTTCTTT.

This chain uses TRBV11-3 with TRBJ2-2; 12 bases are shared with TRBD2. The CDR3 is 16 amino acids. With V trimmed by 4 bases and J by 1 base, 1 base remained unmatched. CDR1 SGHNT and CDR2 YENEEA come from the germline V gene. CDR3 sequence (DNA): TGTGCCAGCAGCTCGGGACTAGCGGGGAACACCGGGGAGCTGTTTTTT. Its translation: CASSSGLAGNTGELFF. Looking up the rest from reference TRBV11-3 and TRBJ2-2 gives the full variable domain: EAGVVQSPRYKIIEKKQPVAFWCNPISGHNTLYWYLQNLGQGPELLIRYENEEAVDDSQLPKDRFSAERLKGVDSTLKIQPAELGDSAVYLCASSSGLAGNTGELFFGEGSRLTVL.

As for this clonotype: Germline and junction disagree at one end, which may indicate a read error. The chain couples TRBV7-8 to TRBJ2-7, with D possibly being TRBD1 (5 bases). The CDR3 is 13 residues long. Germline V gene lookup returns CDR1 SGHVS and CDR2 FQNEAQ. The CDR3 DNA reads TGTGTCAGCAGCTTAGCCAGGGCACACGAGCAGTACTTC. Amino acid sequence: CVSSLARAHEQYF.

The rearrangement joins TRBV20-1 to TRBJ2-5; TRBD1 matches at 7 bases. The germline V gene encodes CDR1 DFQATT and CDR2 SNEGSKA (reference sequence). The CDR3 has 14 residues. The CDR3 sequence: CSHRGGTAQETQYF. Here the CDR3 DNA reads TGCAGCCACCGGGGTGGGACAGCCCAAGAGACCCAGTACTTC.

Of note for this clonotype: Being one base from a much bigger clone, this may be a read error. The CDR3 loop reads CASSEPIFSGSTIYF. The CDR3 DNA reads as TGCGCCAGCAGCGAACCGATCTTCTCTGGAAGCACCATATATTTT. V usage is TRBV4-1 and J usage is TRBJ1-3; D call uncertain. The germline gives CDR1 MGHRA, CDR2 YSYEKL. The CDR3 runs 15 residues.

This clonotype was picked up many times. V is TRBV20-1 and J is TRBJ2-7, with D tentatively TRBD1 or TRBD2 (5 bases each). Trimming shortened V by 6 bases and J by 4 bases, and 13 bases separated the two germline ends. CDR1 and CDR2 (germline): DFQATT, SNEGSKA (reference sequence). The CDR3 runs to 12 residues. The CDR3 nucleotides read TGCAGTGCCGGGGACCGTCATTACGAGCAGTACTTC. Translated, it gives CSAGDRHYEQYF.

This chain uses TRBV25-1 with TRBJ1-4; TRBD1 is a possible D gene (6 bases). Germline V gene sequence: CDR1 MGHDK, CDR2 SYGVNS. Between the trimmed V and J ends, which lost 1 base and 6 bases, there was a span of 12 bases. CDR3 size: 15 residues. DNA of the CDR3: TGTGCCAGCAGTGAATGGACAGAAGAGGATGAAAAACTGTTTTTT. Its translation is CASSEWTEEDEKLFF.

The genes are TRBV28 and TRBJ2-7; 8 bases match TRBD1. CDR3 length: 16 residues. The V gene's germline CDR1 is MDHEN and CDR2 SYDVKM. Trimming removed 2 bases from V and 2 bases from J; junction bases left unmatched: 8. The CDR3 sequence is CASSLRAWTGTYEQYF. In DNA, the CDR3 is TGTGCCAGCAGTTTAAGGGCTTGGACAGGGACCTACGAGCAGTACTTC.